The rows below give T cell receptor beta chains drawn from one sample of a study of tumor and adjacent non-tumor tissue in lung cancer. Each CDR3 protein gets one entry after TCRdb re-called the multiplex PCR reads with MiXCR. The repertoire holds 91,000 or so distinct CDR3 sequences, roughly 66% seen once, with around 18% in the top ten. Sample: lung tumor tissue. The receptors come from a man in his 60s with non-small cell lung cancer. CDR3s leave out the opening cysteine and the closing phenylalanine or tryptophan.

>TRBV11-2
ASSLGTGGTYEQY
>TRBV12-3/TRBV12-4
ASSRDKNEQY
>TRBV28
ASSSPLPLTDTQY
>TRBV2
ASTDTGTGGYNEQF
>TRBV11-2
GSSGLAGATNTGELF
>TRBV20-1
SASLGTATGELF
>TRBV28
ASSLNASGRHEQY
>TRBV29-1
SVGEQPNCGYT
>TRBV6-2/TRBV6-3
ASSPTGTGGYEQY
>TRBV12-3/TRBV12-4
ASSLRGGGGNQPQH
>TRBV11-3
AINLDPGRGYNEQF